This note documents a single TCR beta chain sequence. Its antigen is currently unknown. Regarding time point: blood 4 weeks post-SBRT, at nephrectomy. Treatment meaning: 15 Gy SBRT to primary tumor, nephrectomy 4 weeks later. Blood was sampled at baseline, 2 weeks and 4 weeks after SBRT. The tumor was a clear cell renal cell carcinoma. The data stem from a study of radiation and T cells in renal cell carcinoma. Study results and limitations: In blood, top tumor clones expanded by 2 weeks, shrinking by 4.

Assay used: immunoSEQ multiplex PCR; TCRdb lists only in-frame clones, some missing. Of about 86,000 clones detected, roughly 80% appear once; the ten largest clones hold just under 9.5%. Trimming removed 0 bases from V and 1 base from J, with 20 bases in between. This CDR3 has 18 residues. CDR1 is SGDLS and CDR2 is YYNGEE in the germline V gene. The chain uses TRBV9 and TRBJ2-7; a possible D gene is TRBD1 (6 bases). Sample: blood, taken from a patient whose treatment included radiotherapy and nephrectomy. This TCR derives from a man aged 45-60 years with renal cell carcinoma. In DNA, the CDR3 is TGTGCCAGCAGCGTAGCTGCTGGGACAAGGGGTGGATCCTACGAGCAGTACTTC. Translation gives CASSVAAGTRGGSYEQYF.